Below are 27 T cell receptor beta chains sequenced from a single sample in a study of a mutant IDH1 vaccine in newly diagnosed glioma. The time point here: week 23, last vaccination. Alongside topical imiquimod, each dose of vaccine comprised 300 ug of mutant IDH1 20-mer peptide. Produced via immunoSEQ multiplex PCR; TCRdb's table is partial and in-frame only. The table has tens of thousands of clones, around 80% seen once; the top ten hold 6.2%. For these receptors, no antigen is known. The starting material was PBMCs, obtained from a glioma patient whose treatment included an IDH1 peptide vaccine. The receptors come from a man aged 40-55 years with glioma.

This chain uses TRBV18 with TRBJ2-1; D may be TRBD1 (6 bases). The CDR3 spans 15 residues. Trimming took off 3 bases at V and 4 bases at J, with 13 bases between the two ends. CDR1 and CDR2 (germline): KGHSH, LQKENI. This CDR3 is CASSPSARGYNEQFF. The CDR3 coding sequence is TGTGCCAGCTCACCCTCAGCCAGGGGATACAATGAGCAGTTCTTC.

The CDR3 here is CSARDRGHGEQFF. DNA for the CDR3: TGCAGCGCCCGGGACAGGGGTCACGGTGAGCAGTTCTTC. This chain uses TRBV29-1 with TRBJ2-1, with 10 bases that match TRBD1. Germline values: CDR1 SQVTM, CDR2 ANQGSEA. The CDR3 is made up of 13 amino acids. V trimming: 7 bases; J trimming: 9 bases; junction bases outside the gene matches: 9.

The chain uses TRBV25-1 and TRBJ1-6; possibly TRBD1 for D (5 bases). Germline V lookup: CDR1 MGHDK, CDR2 SYGVNS. This CDR3 contains 15 residues. Trimming pared 3 bases from V and 5 bases from J, leaving 11 bases between. CDR3 region: CASSDRGRDNSPLHF. The DNA for the CDR3 is TGTGCCAGCAGTGATAGAGGCAGGGATAATTCACCCCTCCACTTT.

The chain uses TRBV5-4 and TRBJ2-5, with D perhaps matching TRBD1 (6 bases). The CDR3 length is 14 residues. Germline V gene lookup returns CDR1 SGHNT and CDR2 YYREEE (reference sequence). V shed 0 bases and J shed 2 bases, with 8 bases lying between them. CDR3 sequence: CASSLEQGQETQYF. For the CDR3, the DNA is TGTGCCAGCAGCTTGGAGCAGGGGCAAGAGACCCAGTACTTC.

The genes are TRBV29-1 and TRBJ2-7; no reliable D call. CDR3 length: 14 amino acids. Germline-derived CDR1 and CDR2 are SQVTM and ANQGSEA. With 2 bases removed from V and 2 bases from J, the gap between germline ends came to 13 bases. The CDR3 protein is CSVEHRRTPYEQYF. DNA of the CDR3: TGCAGCGTTGAACATCGCAGGACCCCCTACGAGCAGTACTTC.

There are a few counts of this clone. V gene TRBV29-1 combines with J gene TRBJ1-1; TRBD1 is a possible D gene (6 bases). The V end lost 8 bases, the J end lost 1 base, and 14 bases lay between the germline ends. The CDR3 totals 13 residues. The germline gives CDR1 SQVTM, CDR2 ANQGSEA. The DNA for the CDR3 is TGCAGCTCAACAGGGAATGGGAACACTGAAGCTTTCTTT. Protein sequence: CSSTGNGNTEAFF. The full variable domain, rest sourced from reference TRBV29-1 and TRBJ1-1, is SAVISQKPSRDICQRGTSLTIQCQVDSQVTMMFWYRQQPGQSLTLIATANQGSEATYESGFVIDKFPISRPNLTFSTLTVSNMSPEDSSIYLCSSTGNGNTEAFFGQGTRLTVV.

This clone was seen only a few times. V and J are TRBV18 and TRBJ1-5, with 7 bases fitting TRBD1. The germline gives CDR1 KGHSH, CDR2 LQKENI. V shed 6 bases, J shed 7 bases, and the junction held 6 bases outside the gene matches. The CDR3 loop spans 13 amino acids. Here the CDR3 DNA reads TGTGCCAGCTCGACAGGGCCGGAGCAGCCCCAGCATTTT. Protein: CASSTGPEQPQHF.

This chain links TRBV30 with TRBJ2-7, with D possibly called TRBD1 or TRBD2 (5 bases each). The ends were cut back, 0 bases at V and 5 bases at J, with 11 bases in the middle. CDR1 GTSNPN and CDR2 SVGIG come from the germline V gene (reference sequence). The CDR3 has 13 amino acids. Here the CDR3 DNA reads TGTGCCTGGAGTGTCGAGGGGTCCCACGAGCAGTACTTC. The encoded protein is CAWSVEGSHEQYF.

The V call is TRBV6-5, the J call TRBJ1-1; a possible D gene is TRBD1 (6 bases). V was pared by 4 bases and J by 0 bases, with 12 bases between. This CDR3 is built from 15 residues. Germline V gene sequence: CDR1 MNHEY, CDR2 SVGAGI. Here the CDR3 DNA reads TGTGCCAGCAGTTCCGGACAGACCATGAACACTGAAGCTTTCTTT. As protein: CASSSGQTMNTEAFF.

V usage is TRBV2 and J usage is TRBJ2-7, with D possibly matching TRBD2 (6 bases). This CDR3 is built from 12 residues. V lost 6 bases and J lost 4, with 10 bases in between. CDR1 is SNHLY and CDR2 is FYNNEI in the germline V gene. The CDR3 here is CASRMEGYEQYF. The CDR3 nucleotides read TGTGCCAGCAGAATGGAGGGGTACGAGCAGTACTTC.

This clone appeared a few times. The chain carries TRBV14 and TRBJ2-7; 8 positions match TRBD1. Germline values: CDR1 SGHDN, CDR2 FVKESK. The CDR3 sequence is 12 residues long. The V and J ends lost 4 bases and 7 bases, in that order; junction bases with no gene match: 3. CDR3 sequence: CASSRQGLEQYF. In DNA form, the CDR3 reads TGTGCCAGCAGCCGACAGGGGTTGGAGCAGTACTTC.

The chain has TRBV27 and TRBJ2-1; D is undetermined. The CDR3 contains 13 residues. From germline, CDR1 is MNHEY and CDR2 SMNVEV (reference sequence). V shed 0 bases and J shed 6 bases, with 6 bases lying between them. CDR3 coding DNA: TGTGCCAGCAGTTTATCCCGTACCAATGAGCAGTTCTTC. Translating it yields CASSLSRTNEQFF.

The chain employs TRBV5-6 and TRBJ2-5, with D possibly being TRBD1 (6 bases). The V gene's germline CDR1 is SGHDT and CDR2 YYEEEE. V was shortened by 1 base and J by 5 bases, with 15 bases between the two germline ends. CDR3 length: 15 amino acids. This CDR3 is CASSLYRVVRETQYF. The CDR3 DNA reads TGTGCCAGCAGCTTGTACAGGGTAGTAAGGGAGACCCAGTACTTC.

The V call is TRBV18, the J call TRBJ1-3, with D perhaps TRBD1 (5 bases). The CDR3 spans 16 residues. The V gene's germline CDR1 is KGHSH and CDR2 LQKENI. V was cut by 0 bases and J by 2 bases, with 11 bases left in between. The CDR3 sequence is CASSPPTGAAGNTIYF. The CDR3 DNA is TGTGCCAGCTCACCACCTACAGGCGCTGCTGGAAACACCATATATTTT.

The J gene is TRBJ2-3, the V gene TRBV4-2; 12 nucleotides align to TRBD2. V lost 4 bases, J lost 2 bases, and 7 bases stayed unmatched. Germline values: CDR1 LGHNA, CDR2 YNFKEQ. The CDR3 sequence is 17 residues long. The CDR3 sequence is CASSPYTSGGPTDTQYF. DNA for the CDR3: TGTGCCAGCAGCCCCTACACTAGCGGGGGGCCCACAGATACGCAGTATTTT.

J is TRBJ2-2 and V is TRBV27; D remains unclear. CDR1 is MNHEY and CDR2 is SMNVEV in the germline V gene (reference sequence). V was shortened by 6 bases and J by 5 bases, with 4 bases between the two germline ends. CDR3 length equals 11 residues. The chain's CDR3 is CASSTTGELFF. The DNA of the CDR3 is TGTGCCAGCAGCACAACCGGGGAGCTGTTTTTT.

This sequence joins TRBV5-5 and TRBJ1-2; D remains unclear. V dropped 2 bases and J dropped 3 bases, with 2 bases sitting between them. The CDR3 has 11 amino acids. Germline lookup yields CDR1 SGHKS and CDR2 YYEKEE (reference sequence). The CDR3 DNA follows: TGTGCCAGCAGCTTAGACTATGGCTACACCTTC. It yields the protein CASSLDYGYTF. The full variable domain, rest sourced from reference TRBV5-5 and TRBJ1-2, is DAGVTQSPTHLIKTRGQQVTLRCSPISGHKSVSWYQQVLGQGPQFIFQYYEKEERGRGNFPDRFSARQFPNYSSELNVNALLLGDSALYLCASSLDYGYTFGSGTRLTVV.

This chain connects TRBV30 to TRBJ2-5, with D perhaps assigned TRBD1 or TRBD2 (5 bases each). This CDR3 region has 13 residues. Germline CDR1 is GTSNPN and CDR2 is SVGIG (reference sequence). Trimming left V 3 bases short and J 9 bases short, with 17 bases between. The CDR3 region has the DNA TGTGCCTGGAGGGGGGAAGGGGAAGGGGCCCAGTACTTC. Its protein is CAWRGEGEGAQYF.

This sequence joins TRBV6-5 and TRBJ2-5; D might be TRBD1 or TRBD2, each matching 5 bases. The germline V gene has CDR1 MNHEY and CDR2 SVGAGI. This CDR3 is built from 13 residues. The V and J ends lost 6 bases and 4 bases respectively, with 12 bases between them. CDR3 region: CASRPGSPETQYF. As DNA, the CDR3 is TGTGCCAGCAGGCCAGGGAGCCCAGAGACCCAGTACTTC.

This clone was picked up a small number of times. The V and J genes are TRBV5-4 and TRBJ2-2; D is perhaps TRBD1 (5 bases). The CDR3 covers 14 residues. V lost 3 bases, J lost 6 bases, and 12 bases lay in between. Germline lookup yields CDR1 SGHNT and CDR2 YYREEE (reference sequence). The CDR3 DNA is TGTGCCAGCAGCTCAATACAGGAACCCGGGGAGCTGTTTTTT. Translation: CASSSIQEPGELFF. The entire variable domain, with the rest obtained from reference TRBV5-4 and TRBJ2-2, is as follows: ETGVTQSPTHLIKTRGQQVTLRCSSQSGHNTVSWYQQALGQGPQFIFQYYREEENGRGNFPPRFSGLQFPNYSSELNVNALELDDSALYLCASSSIQEPGELFFGEGSRLTVL.

This chain uses TRBV7-9 with TRBJ1-1; D is perhaps TRBD1 (6 bases). In germline, CDR1 is SEHNR, CDR2 FQNEAQ (reference sequence). The V end lost 3 bases, the J end lost 4 bases, and 21 bases lay between the germline ends. The CDR3 is 17 amino acids. The CDR3 coding sequence is TGTGCCAGCAGCTTTTCGGATTTAAGGGGGGCTGGCACTGAAGCTTTCTTT. Translation: CASSFSDLRGAGTEAFF.

J is TRBJ2-7 and V is TRBV19, with D possibly TRBD1 on 6 matching bases. The CDR3 consists of 14 residues. Trimming stripped 5 bases from V and 5 bases from J, with 16 bases between. CDR1 and CDR2 (germline): LNHDA, SQIVND (reference sequence). CDR3 region: CASSLQGAVHEQYF. The CDR3 DNA follows: TGTGCCAGTAGTTTACAGGGAGCGGTCCACGAGCAGTACTTC.

This clone was detected once. CDR3 residues: CSARWGDEQFF. The CDR3 nucleotides read TGCAGTGCTAGATGGGGAGATGAGCAGTTCTTC. The gene calls are TRBV20-1 and TRBJ2-1, with a tentative D call TRBD2 (5 bases). The V gene lost 2 bases and the J gene lost 8 bases, with 7 bases spanning the gap. CDR3 length equals 11 residues. Germline CDR1 reads DFQATT; CDR2 reads SNEGSKA (reference sequence).

V gene TRBV27 combines with J gene TRBJ1-2; 9 bases line up with TRBD1. Germline loops: CDR1 MNHEY, CDR2 SMNVEV (reference sequence). CDR3 size: 15 residues. J was trimmed by 2 bases and V by 2 bases; bases with no gene match: 3. CDR3 amino acids: CASSLIGTGNYGYTF. CDR3 coding DNA: TGTGCCAGCAGTTTAATTGGGACAGGGAACTATGGCTACACCTTC.

This chain links TRBV5-6 with TRBJ2-2; weak D call: TRBD2 (5 bases). Per the germline V gene, CDR1 is SGHDT and CDR2 is YYEEEE. Between the trimmed V and J ends, which lost 5 bases and 7 bases, there was a span of 9 bases. The CDR3 extends over 12 amino acids. The CDR3 DNA reads TGTGCCAGCAGTTCGGGGTACGGGGAGCTGTTTTTT. Protein sequence: CASSSGYGELFF.

V usage is TRBV4-2 and J usage is TRBJ2-3; D is perhaps TRBD1 (5 bases). Trimming left V 1 base short and J 3 bases short, with 11 bases between. Germline V CDR1 and CDR2: LGHNA, YNFKEQ. The length of the CDR3 is 15 residues. The CDR3 DNA reads as TGTGCCAGCAGCCAAGTTGTGACAGAAACAGATACGCAGTATTTT. It codes for CASSQVVTETDTQYF.

The chain links TRBV7-9 to TRBJ1-1, with 8 bases lining up with TRBD1. Germline CDR1 reads SEHNR; CDR2 reads FQNEAQ (reference sequence). The CDR3 contains 17 residues. V shed 5 bases and J 1 base; nucleotides not matched to a gene: 12. The CDR3 DNA is TGTGCCAGCAGCCCCCCGGGACAGGCGGCCAGGAACACTGAAGCTTTCTTT. This gives the protein CASSPPGQAARNTEAFF.